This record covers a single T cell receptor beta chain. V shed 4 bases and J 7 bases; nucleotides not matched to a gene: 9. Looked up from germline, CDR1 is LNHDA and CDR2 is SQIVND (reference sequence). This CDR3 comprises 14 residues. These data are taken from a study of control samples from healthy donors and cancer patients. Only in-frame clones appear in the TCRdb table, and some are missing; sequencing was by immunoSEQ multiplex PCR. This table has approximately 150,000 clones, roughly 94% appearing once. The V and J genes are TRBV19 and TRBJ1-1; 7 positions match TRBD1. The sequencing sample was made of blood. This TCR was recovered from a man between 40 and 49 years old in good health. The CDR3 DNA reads TGTGCCAGTAGTACCTGGGACAGAGTAGGTGAAGCTTTCTTT. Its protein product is CASSTWDRVGEAFF.